The T cell receptor (beta chain) described here comes from a study of blood T cell repertoires in COVID-19 (dated by TCRdb to the early 2020s). Background for the entire study: Samples covering the acute and convalescent phases of COVID-19 were provided by collaborators in the United States, Italy and Spain. The material from the prospective study consisted of cDNA or gDNA derived from T cells, B-cell-depleted T cells, or PBMCs. Deeply sampled blood TCRbeta repertoires from subjects exposed to, actively infected with, or recovered from COVID-19 were included in the dataset. Samples came from the ongoing ImmuneRACE study (first 160 participants) plus 1,254 subjects from 6 global collaborators. Where HLA class I and class II types were available, the types were taken from metadata supplied by the sample provider, not from assay-based typing. A freely available public database, intended as a resource for researchers studying the immune response to SARS-CoV-2, is where the repertoires were released. The sample metadata nearly always contained a de-identified subject ID, COVID-19 status, age in years and sex.

A note on this clone: Its antigen is currently not known. It has no much larger one-base neighbor in the sample; base qualities were not kept.

Participants in the prospective study were aged about 18 to 90 years, lived in about two dozen United States geographic areas, and enrolled through a virtual design. To assign participants to cohorts, the prospective study relied on clinical history that participants themselves reported in a screening survey and a study questionnaire. Each participant in the prospective study had whole blood, serum and a nasopharyngeal or oropharyngeal swab collected by mobile phlebotomists. Participants in the prospective study had the option to provide additional blood draws and questionnaires over a roughly 2-month period. Prospective study blood samples were shipped either frozen or at room temperature before DNA extraction. The immunoSEQ Assay, a bias-controlled multiplex PCR, was used to amplify TCRbeta CDR3 regions from genomic DNA. As for the original processing: Within the assay, amplification of reference gene primers was used to estimate how many nucleated cells each sample contained. Sequence reads were collapsed and filtered to measure the absolute abundance of every unique TCRbeta CDR3 rearrangement. Productive Simpson clonality was computed per sample as the square root of Simpson's diversity index over productive rearrangements. TCRdb obtained this table from immuneACCESS and retained in-frame rearrangements with V and J assigned. These tables miss some clones; where compared with another copy, unresolved V genes account for less than half of the shortfall, and the remainder is unexplained. From that table come the V and J calls and clone size; the DNA was used to work out D and trimming. A total of hundreds of thousands of clones appear in this sample, approximately 80% of them only once. Of the sample, 4.3% is held by the ten largest clones.

General study outcomes and caveats: The quantity of clinical and demographic metadata differed by source and by participant and was supplied without curation.

CDR1 and CDR2, per the germline V gene, are ENHRY and SYGVKD. At the junction V is shortened by 3 bases and J by 4 bases, with 12 bases in between. The CDR3, from cysteine to phenylalanine, totals 14 residues. Only the CDR3 portion is preserved as DNA: 42 bases, with reading frame beginning at the first base. The rearrangement combines TRBV10-3 with TRBJ1-1, with a tentative D gene TRBD1 over 6 matching bases. This TCR came from a man aged 25 to 45 with acute COVID-19. Sequencing used PBMCs or T cells enriched from blood (not recorded which). The CDR3 region has the sequence CAISEQGGGTEAFF. The nucleotide sequence reads TGTGCCATCAGTGAACAGGGCGGTGGCACTGAAGCTTTCTTT.